The clone carrying this TCR beta chain was picked up a small number of times. These data originate in a study of preoperative IRX-2 immunotherapy in early breast cancer. The sample's treatment: preoperative locoregional IRX-2 cytokine immunotherapy. Patients received preoperative, locoregional IRX-2 cytokine immunotherapy in a phase Ib study. The CDR3 covers 15 residues. V dropped 11 bases and J dropped 7; count of bases not matched to a gene: 14. Germline CDR1 reads MDHEN; CDR2 reads SYDVKM. Sequencing was performed with immunoSEQ multiplex PCR; in TCRdb, only in-frame clones are kept and a portion is missing. Altogether roughly 30,000 clones are present, 82% being singletons, with the ten largest covering about 3.3%.

The sample here was taken from a patient treated with IRX-2 immunotherapy. The sequence came from a human donor with breast cancer. J is TRBJ2-1 and V is TRBV28; 10 nucleotides align to TRBD2. The CDR3 sequence: CAVGQGLAGANEQFF. The CDR3 nucleotides are TGTGCCGTAGGTCAAGGGCTAGCGGGAGCTAATGAGCAGTTCTTC. Full variable domain (outside the CDR3, taken from reference TRBV28 and TRBJ2-1): DVKVTQSSRYLVKRTGEKVFLECVQDMDHENMFWYRQDPGLGLRLIYFSYDVKMKEKGDIPEGYSVSREKKERFSLILESASTNQTSMYLCAVGQGLAGANEQFFGPGTRLTVL.